This TCR beta chain stems from a study of control samples from healthy donors and cancer patients. TCRdb's table, derived via immunoSEQ multiplex PCR, lists solely in-frame clones and lacks some. The sample includes 150,000 to 200,000 clones, more than 85% of them seen just once. The CDR3 is 14 amino acids. Trimming cost V 2 bases and J 4 bases; bases outside gene matches: 0. Looked up from germline, CDR1 is MRHNA and CDR2 is SNTAGT. The receptor was derived from a woman younger than 45 in good health. Input material: blood. This rearrangement joins TRBV6-4 to TRBJ2-3, with TRBD1 matching over 10 bases. CDR3 region: CASSDGQGADTQYF. CDR3 DNA sequence: TGTGCCAGCAGTGACGGACAGGGGGCAGATACGCAGTATTTT.